A single sample gave rise to the 24 T cell receptor beta chains below, sequenced in a study of blood T cell repertoires in COVID-19 (dated by TCRdb to about 2020). Library preparation was by the immunoSEQ multiplex PCR assay. In its TCRdb copy, this immuneACCESS table keeps in-frame sequences only and misses some clones. Where compared with another copy, unresolved V genes explain less than half of these, and the others have no known cause. Present in this sample are hundreds of thousands of clones, about 87% of which were seen just once. Roughly 1.2% of the sample is held by the ten biggest clonotypes. The sequenced sample consisted of PBMCs or T cells enriched from blood (not recorded which). These TCRs come from a middle-aged woman with acute COVID-19.

The chain links TRBV4-1 to TRBJ1-2, with TRBD1 matching 7 bases. Per germline, CDR1 MGHRA and CDR2 YSYEKL. CDR3 length: 16 residues. J gave up 5 bases and V 5 bases, and 14 bases lay outside the gene matches. In DNA form, the CDR3 reads TGCGCCAGCAGCACGACCGGGACAGTCCTTTCATATGGCTACACCTTC. This sequence encodes CASSTTGTVLSYGYTF.

J is TRBJ2-1 and V is TRBV6-4; 10 nucleotides match TRBD2. With 5 bases clipped from V and 5 bases from J, the junction kept 6 bases outside the gene matches. This CDR3 is built from 15 residues. Germline-derived CDR1 and CDR2 are MRHNA and SNTAGT. In DNA, the CDR3 is TGTGCCAGCAGTAGAGCGGGAGGGCGGGACAATGAGCAGTTCTTC. This gives the protein CASSRAGGRDNEQFF.

The chain carries TRBV19 and TRBJ1-2; 7 nucleotides agree with TRBD1. Germline trimming cut 4 bases from V and 2 bases from J; bases unmatched to any gene: 10. Germline V gene data show CDR1 as LNHDA and CDR2 as SQIVND (reference sequence). This CDR3 is 16 amino acids long. The CDR3 loop is CASSTGTGAGNYGYTF. The DNA for the CDR3 is TGTGCCAGTAGTACCGGAACAGGGGCCGGCAACTATGGCTACACCTTC. Together with reference TRBV19 and TRBJ1-2, the CDR3 gives the full variable domain: DGGITQSPKYLFRKEGQNVTLSCEQNLNHDAMYWYRQDPGQGLRLIYYSQIVNDFQKGDIAEGYSVSREKKESFPLTVTSAQKNPTAFYLCASSTGTGAGNYGYTFGSGTRLTVV.

This chain uses TRBV7-9 with TRBJ2-1; TRBD2 matches at 13 bases. The CDR3 length is 17 residues. Looked up from germline, CDR1 is SEHNR and CDR2 is FQNEAQ (reference sequence). V was pared by 0 bases and J by 8 bases, with 7 bases of the junction left unmatched. This CDR3 reads CASSLAWTSGSLDEQFF. The CDR3 DNA reads as TGTGCCAGCAGCTTAGCTTGGACTAGCGGGAGTCTCGATGAGCAGTTCTTC.

This rearrangement joins TRBV6-2 or TRBV6-3 to TRBJ1-1, with D possibly TRBD1 on 6 matching bases. This CDR3 region has 14 residues. Trimming pared 0 bases from V and 3 bases from J, leaving 8 bases between. In germline, CDR1 is MNHEY, CDR2 SVGEGT. The CDR3 here is CASSYSGADTEAFF. The DNA of the CDR3 is TGTGCCAGCAGTTACTCGGGGGCGGACACTGAAGCTTTCTTT.

The V call is TRBV13, the J call TRBJ1-2; TRBD1 matches at 8 bases. CDR3 length equals 17 residues. Per germline, CDR1 PRHDT and CDR2 FYEKMQ (reference sequence). With V trimmed by 4 bases and J by 6 bases, 16 bases remained unmatched. The CDR3 loop reads CASSWRARTGFLHGYTF. CDR3 sequence (DNA): TGTGCCAGCAGCTGGAGAGCAAGGACAGGGTTTTTGCATGGCTACACCTTC.

The V call is TRBV18, the J call TRBJ2-1, with 7 bases aligning to TRBD1. From germline, CDR1 is KGHSH and CDR2 LQKENI. The ends lost 6 bases at V and 7 bases at J; junction bases unmatched: 3. This CDR3 has 12 residues. CDR3 coding DNA: TGTGCCAGCTCCCCGACAGGGAATGAGCAGTTCTTC. Its translation: CASSPTGNEQFF.

V usage is TRBV24-1 and J usage is TRBJ2-1, with 10 bases lining up with TRBD1. Germline values: CDR1 KGHDR, CDR2 SFDVKD. The CDR3 is 16 amino acids. Unmatched junction bases numbered 6, after V lost 5 bases and J lost 3 bases. CDR3 nucleotides: TGTGCCACCAGTGGCCTAGGACAGGGGGGCTACAATGAGCAGTTCTTC. Translating it yields CATSGLGQGGYNEQFF.

This chain joins TRBV7-2 and TRBJ2-3; 7 nucleotides line up with TRBD2. In germline, CDR1 is SGHTA, CDR2 FQGNSA. CDR3 size: 16 residues. Germline trimming cut 5 bases from V and 2 bases from J; bases unmatched to any gene: 10. CDR3 amino acids: CASSLPAGTTTDTQYF. The CDR3 nucleotides read TGTGCCAGCAGCCTCCCAGCGGGGACTACCACAGATACGCAGTATTTT.

CDR3 protein: CASRRTGVDQPQHF. DNA for the CDR3: TGTGCCAGCAGGAGAACAGGGGTCGATCAGCCCCAGCATTTT. The chain carries TRBV5-5 and TRBJ1-5, with 7 bases lining up with TRBD1. The CDR3 runs 14 residues. V lost 5 bases and J lost 5; bases outside the gene matches: 7. Germline CDR1 reads SGHKS; CDR2 reads YYEKEE (reference sequence).

This clone was counted a single time. This rearrangement joins TRBV27 to TRBJ1-3; D is undetermined. V lost 6 bases to trimming and J lost 1 base, with 10 bases between them. CDR3 length equals 14 residues. Germline lookup yields CDR1 MNHEY and CDR2 SMNVEV (reference sequence). In nucleotides, the CDR3 is TGTGCCAGCAGCTCCCCCCTTTCTGGAAACACCATATATTTT. Protein product: CASSSPLSGNTIYF.

This clone was seen just once. The chain uses TRBV5-1 and TRBJ2-7, with 12 positions matching TRBD1. Germline CDR1 SGHRS, CDR2 YFSETQ. V lost 5 bases, J lost 4 bases, and 7 bases stayed unmatched. This CDR3 comprises 15 residues. The DNA for the CDR3 is TGCGCCAGCAGGTTCCGGGACAGGGGGCTGTACGAGCAGTACTTC. Its protein product is CASRFRDRGLYEQYF.

The V call is TRBV11-2, the J call TRBJ1-2; D gene unclear. Germline CDR1 SGHAT, CDR2 FQNNGV. The CDR3 loop spans 17 amino acids. The ends were cut back, 0 bases at V and 3 bases at J, with 17 bases in the middle. The CDR3 region has the DNA TGTGCCAGCAGCTTAGATCCCCCAGCGGGCTTGGACTATGGCTACACCTTC. This gives the protein CASSLDPPAGLDYGYTF.

The chain links TRBV5-5 to TRBJ1-2, with 7 bases fitting TRBD1. V was clipped by 4 bases and J by 4 bases; unmatched bases: 7. This CDR3 is built from 14 residues. From germline, CDR1 is SGHKS and CDR2 YYEKEE (reference sequence). The CDR3 DNA reads TGTGCCAGCAGCAAGGACAGGAGCCTCTATGGCTACACCTTC. Its translation is CASSKDRSLYGYTF. Using reference TRBV5-5 and TRBJ1-2 for the parts outside the CDR3, the full variable domain is DAGVTQSPTHLIKTRGQQVTLRCSPISGHKSVSWYQQVLGQGPQFIFQYYEKEERGRGNFPDRFSARQFPNYSSELNVNALLLGDSALYLCASSKDRSLYGYTFGSGTRLTVV.

The gene calls are TRBV30 and TRBJ2-3; 11 bases match TRBD2. V lost 3 bases, J lost 8 bases, and 7 bases stayed unmatched. This CDR3 region has 14 residues. Per the germline V gene, CDR1 is GTSNPN and CDR2 is SVGIG (reference sequence). The CDR3 sequence: CAWRVAGGRGTQYF. DNA for the CDR3: TGTGCCTGGAGGGTAGCGGGAGGGCGCGGTACGCAGTATTTT.

V and J are TRBV2 and TRBJ1-1, with D perhaps TRBD1 (5 bases). CDR3 length: 14 amino acids. Trimming took off 3 bases at V and 1 base at J, with 9 bases between the two ends. CDR1 is SNHLY, CDR2 FYNNEI, per germline. The CDR3 coding sequence is TGTGCCAGCAGTGATGGGCAGGGGAACACTGAAGCTTTCTTT. As protein: CASSDGQGNTEAFF.

The chain uses TRBV28 and TRBJ1-1; TRBD1 matches 9 bases. Germline CDR1 is MDHEN and CDR2 is SYDVKM. Trimming at V came to 3 bases and at J to 0 bases, leaving 5 bases not matched to a gene. The CDR3 runs to 16 residues. CDR3 sequence reads: CASSFPGTGLNTEAFF. In DNA form, the CDR3 reads TGTGCCAGCAGTTTCCCCGGGACAGGGCTGAACACTGAAGCTTTCTTT.

This chain joins TRBV28 and TRBJ1-2, with D unresolved. V lost 1 base and J 1 base, leaving 7 bases between the germline ends. Germline assignment: CDR1 MDHEN and CDR2 SYDVKM. This CDR3 has 14 amino acids. CDR3: CASSLSRINYGYTF. Here the CDR3 DNA reads TGTGCCAGCAGTTTATCCAGGATTAACTATGGCTACACCTTC.

This chain joins TRBV15 and TRBJ1-2; 7 bases map to TRBD1. The CDR3 spans 15 residues. V shed 0 bases and J 5 bases; nucleotides not matched to a gene: 6. Germline assignment: CDR1 LNHNV and CDR2 YYDKDF (reference sequence). CDR3 nucleotides: TGTGCCACCAGCAGAGATGAGGACAGGTGGTATGGCTACACCTTC. Its protein is CATSRDEDRWYGYTF.

V and J are TRBV9 and TRBJ2-2, with D perhaps TRBD1 (5 bases). The CDR3 is 15 amino acids. CDR1 is SGDLS, CDR2 YYNGEE, per germline. Trimming took 0 bases from V and 3 from J, leaving 9 bases between them. For the CDR3, the DNA is TGTGCCAGCAGCGTAGAAGGGGCCGACACCGGGGAGCTGTTTTTT. It yields the protein CASSVEGADTGELFF.

The chain is built from TRBV13 and TRBJ2-7; D is unclear. Looked up from germline, CDR1 is PRHDT and CDR2 is FYEKMQ (reference sequence). This CDR3 comprises 13 residues. The V end lost 10 bases, the J end lost 4 bases, and 17 bases lay between the germline ends. CDR3 sequence: CATMSRGRYEQYF. The CDR3 bases are TGTGCCACCATGTCCCGCGGCCGGTACGAGCAGTACTTC.

This chain uses TRBV24-1 with TRBJ1-4; possible D gene TRBD1, 5 bases. The germline gives CDR1 KGHDR, CDR2 SFDVKD. V was cut by 2 bases and J by 5 bases, with 8 bases left in between. This CDR3 comprises 14 residues. The CDR3 DNA reads TGTGCCACCAGTGATTCCACAGGAAATGAAAAACTGTTTTTT. Translated: CATSDSTGNEKLFF.

The J gene is TRBJ2-5, the V gene TRBV9; 9 bases line up with TRBD1. The CDR3 extends over 15 amino acids. Looked up from germline, CDR1 is SGDLS and CDR2 is YYNGEE. J gave up 5 bases and V 1 base, and 6 bases lay outside the gene matches. DNA of the CDR3: TGTGCCAGCAGCGTACCGACAGGGGGATCGGAGACCCAGTACTTC. This gives the protein CASSVPTGGSETQYF.

The chain carries TRBV18 and TRBJ1-2; D possibly corresponds to TRBD1 (5 bases). The CDR3 runs 12 residues. The V gene's germline CDR1 is KGHSH and CDR2 LQKENI. Trimming pared 3 bases from V and 10 bases from J, leaving 12 bases between. CDR3 sequence (DNA): TGTGCCAGCTCACCTGGGCAGGGTGCCTACACCTTC. Protein sequence: CASSPGQGAYTF.